The 8 T cell receptor beta chains in this list originate from one sample, sequenced in a study of T-cell reconstitution after alpha-beta-depleted transplantation in children. Unique molecular identifiers were used in preparing the TCRbeta library. TCRdb independently ran MiXCR on the PCR reads; one entry per CDR3 protein. This sample has fewer than 200,000 distinct CDR3 sequences, with around 7% found just once. The material was PBMCs from the stem cell graft donor, obtained from the stem cell graft. These receptors were taken from a human donor who donated a stem cell graft to a child with Wiskott-Aldrich syndrome.

This clonotype was seen many times. The V and J genes are TRBV7-9 and TRBJ2-1; D remains ambiguous. The CDR3 covers 15 residues. Per the germline V gene, CDR1 is SEHNR and CDR2 is FQNEAQ (reference sequence). Trimming pared 1 base from V and 6 bases from J, leaving 13 bases between. CDR3 nucleotides: TGTGCCAGCAGCTTAGATCTGGGCCTCCGCAATGAGCAGTTCTTC. This translates into CASSLDLGLRNEQFF.

This clonotype turned up a few times. This rearrangement joins TRBV20-1 to TRBJ1-5, with 9 bases aligning to TRBD1. J gave up 0 bases and V 4 bases, and 4 bases lay outside the gene matches. The germline V gene has CDR1 DFQATT and CDR2 SNEGSKA (reference sequence). The CDR3 contains 15 residues. This CDR3 reads CSAITGGHSNQPQHF. In nucleotides, the CDR3 is TGCAGTGCTATTACAGGGGGCCATAGCAATCAGCCCCAGCATTTT.

This clonotype was seen repeatedly, ten times or more. The gene calls are TRBV11-2 and TRBJ2-1; a weak D match, TRBD2 (6 bases). Germline V gene sequence: CDR1 SGHAT, CDR2 FQNNGV. The V end lost 0 bases, the J end lost 8 bases, and 8 bases lay between the germline ends. CDR3 length equals 13 residues. CDR3 sequence: CASSLEREYEQFF. The CDR3, as DNA: TGTGCCAGCAGCTTAGAACGGGAGTATGAGCAGTTCTTC.

This clonotype was observed many times. The chain couples TRBV24-1 to TRBJ2-3; 7 nucleotides agree with TRBD1. The CDR3 is 15 amino acids. CDR1 KGHDR and CDR2 SFDVKD come from the germline V gene. J gave up 1 base and V 4 bases, and 4 bases lay outside the gene matches. CDR3 in DNA: TGTGCCACCAGTGACCCCGGACAGGGCACAGATACGCAGTATTTT. Amino acids: CATSDPGQGTDTQYF.

This clonotype was found a few times. The chain uses TRBV20-1 and TRBJ1-2, with unresolved D. In germline, CDR1 is DFQATT, CDR2 SNEGSKA (reference sequence). The V and J ends lost 8 bases and 4 bases respectively, with 11 bases between them. CDR3 length: 11 residues. This chain's CDR3 is CSNGGSYGYTF. The CDR3 DNA sequence: TGCAGTAACGGCGGTTCCTATGGCTACACCTTC.

This clonotype has at least ten counts. V is TRBV20-1 and J is TRBJ2-1; weak D call: TRBD2 (5 bases). The CDR3 covers 19 residues. CDR1 and CDR2 (germline): DFQATT, SNEGSKA (reference sequence). V was trimmed by 3 bases and J by 7 bases, leaving 31 bases between them. CDR3 coding DNA: TGCAGTGCTAGCGGGGAATCGGCAGGTGGTTTTTTGCCCCTGAATGAGCAGTTCTTC. It yields the protein CSASGESAGGFLPLNEQFF.

This clonotype was seen at least ten times. V usage is TRBV12-3 or TRBV12-4 and J usage is TRBJ2-1; D unresolved. The V gene lost 4 bases and the J gene lost 8 bases, with 12 bases spanning the gap. This CDR3 is built from 13 residues. This chain's CDR3 is CASSSNSKYEQFF. For the CDR3, the DNA is TGTGCCAGCAGTTCTAACTCTAAATATGAGCAGTTCTTC.

This clonotype was picked up many times. The chain joins TRBV24-1 to TRBJ1-5; no clear D gene. Germline CDR1 is KGHDR and CDR2 is SFDVKD. The CDR3 spans 14 residues. V was clipped by 1 base and J by 6 bases, with 9 bases between them. This chain's CDR3 is CATSDLGGSQPQHF. DNA for the CDR3: TGTGCCACCAGTGATTTAGGCGGGAGTCAGCCCCAGCATTTT.